This T cell receptor beta chain comes out of a study of T cell responses to AZD1222 COVID-19 vaccine. Germline V gene lookup returns CDR1 DFQATT and CDR2 SNEGSKA (reference sequence). The CDR3 totals 14 residues. The germline V and J ends were trimmed by 3 bases and 7 bases, with 13 bases remaining between them. Here immunoSEQ multiplex PCR was the method, and the copy in TCRdb shows in-frame clones only, minus some. In the table there are approximately 130,000 clones, approximately 88% of which are singletons. A word on this clone: The antigen remains undetermined.

Findings and limits, study-wide: The study reported that nearly half of spike-specific TCRs target unmutated variant regions.

This TCR was recovered from an adult who received the AZD1222 COVID-19 vaccine. The sequenced sample was peripheral blood, obtained 28 days after the second AZD1222 dose. V gene TRBV20-1 combines with J gene TRBJ1-6; no firm D call. This CDR3 reads CSASNGQENSPLHF. The CDR3 DNA is TGCAGTGCTAGTAACGGCCAGGAAAATTCACCCCTCCACTTT.